These 15 T cell receptor beta chains came from one sample sequenced in a study of blood T cells in healthy people across ages. The authors ran a second PCR of roughly 6 to 12 cycles using a sample-barcoded 5' primer and a J-beta primer mix. TCRdb itself ran the 5' RACE reads through MiXCR, one entry per CDR3 protein. The sample has 700,000 or so distinct CDR3 sequences, about 24% seen once. Sample: blood. Receptors originate from a man between 65 and 85 years old in good health.

There are many counts of this clonotype. V is TRBV12-3 or TRBV12-4 and J is TRBJ2-7; D remains ambiguous. The CDR3 runs to 12 residues. Trimming shortened V by 5 bases and J by 3 bases, and 8 bases separated the two germline ends. This chain's CDR3 is CASSLTSYEQYF. The CDR3 DNA sequence: TGTGCCAGCAGTCTGACCAGCTACGAGCAGTACTTC.

The rearrangement joins TRBV19 to TRBJ2-5; D is ambiguous. Trimming took off 1 base at V and 5 bases at J, with 11 bases between the two ends. The CDR3 consists of 14 residues. Germline-derived CDR1 and CDR2 are LNHDA and SQIVND (reference sequence). The CDR3 sequence is CASSIGGSLETQYF. The CDR3 DNA reads TGTGCCAGTAGTATAGGTGGTAGCTTGGAGACCCAGTACTTC. The complete variable domain, with remaining parts taken from reference TRBV19 and TRBJ2-5, reads DGGITQSPKYLFRKEGQNVTLSCEQNLNHDAMYWYRQDPGQGLRLIYYSQIVNDFQKGDIAEGYSVSREKKESFPLTVTSAQKNPTAFYLCASSIGGSLETQYFGPGTRLLVL.

This clonotype was seen a few times. The chain carries TRBV6-5 and TRBJ2-7, with D uncertain. This CDR3 spans 10 amino acids. Germline V gene lookup returns CDR1 MNHEY and CDR2 SVGAGI. V was trimmed by 6 bases and J by 6 bases, leaving 6 bases between them. The CDR3 loop is CASRTLEQYV. The CDR3 nucleotides read TGTGCCAGCAGGACCCTCGAGCAGTACGTC.

This clonotype has only one observation. The V gene is TRBV7-2, the J gene TRBJ2-2; TRBD2 matches at 8 bases. Germline CDR1 and CDR2: SGHTA and FQGNSA. V gave up 8 bases and J gave up 0 bases; unmatched junction bases: 2. CDR3 length: 14 residues. The DNA of the CDR3 is TGTGCCAGCGAGGGACTAGCGAACACCGGGGAGCTGTTTTTT. Translation: CASEGLANTGELFF.

The gene calls are TRBV11-2 and TRBJ2-5, with 9 nucleotides matching TRBD2. The J call may not be correct, given that the DNA end is closer to TRBJ2-1. Per the germline V gene, CDR1 is SGHAT and CDR2 is FQNNGV. CDR3 length: 16 residues. The CDR3, as DNA: TGTGCCAGCAGCTTAGCCGGGCTAGCGGGAACAAATGAGCAGTTCTTC. Translated, it gives CASSLAGLAGTNEQFF.

Worth noting for this clonotype: At one boundary the junction diverges from the germline segment, which might be a read error. V usage is TRBV29-1 and J usage is TRBJ1-2; perhaps TRBD1 as D (6 bases). CDR3 size: 12 residues. CDR1 is SQVTM and CDR2 is ANQGSEA in the germline V gene. As DNA, the CDR3 is TGCAGCGTTTTTCGACAGGAATATGGTTACACCTTC. Translated: CSVFRQEYGYTF.

In this sample, this clonotype turned up a few times. The chain links TRBV29-1 to TRBJ1-4; D is perhaps TRBD1 (5 bases). The CDR3 spans 12 residues. V shed 7 bases and J shed 7 bases, with 13 bases lying between them. From germline, CDR1 is SQVTM and CDR2 ANQGSEA. Written as DNA, the CDR3 is TGCAGCGCTGGGCGGGGGGGTGAAAAACTGTTTTTT. This translates into CSAGRGGEKLFF.

The rearrangement links TRBV5-6 to TRBJ1-1; the D is unclear. The germline gives CDR1 SGHDT, CDR2 YYEEEE. The CDR3 sequence is 17 residues long. V lost 0 bases to trimming and J lost 0 bases, with 15 bases between them. CDR3 in DNA: TGTGCCAGCAGCTTGGCCCAGTTTTTCGTTTTGAACACTGAAGCTTTCTTT. The encoded protein is CASSLAQFFVLNTEAFF.

The table lists this clonotype with a few counts. The chain combines TRBV24-1 with TRBJ1-5; D remains unclear. The V and J ends lost 4 bases and 6 bases respectively, with 15 bases between them. The germline V gene encodes CDR1 KGHDR and CDR2 SFDVKD. CDR3 size: 15 residues. This CDR3 is CATSEDTVGGQPQHF. In nucleotides, the CDR3 is TGTGCCACCAGTGAAGACACGGTGGGCGGTCAGCCCCAGCATTTT.

The chain carries TRBV24-1 and TRBJ2-1; TRBD1 matches at 9 bases. This CDR3 has 16 residues. The V gene end was trimmed by 9 bases and the J gene end by 7 bases; junction bases not matched to a gene: 15. From germline, CDR1 is KGHDR and CDR2 SFDVKD. CDR3 coding DNA: TGTGCCACCCTGGGGACAGGGAAATTTTCTAGGAATGAGCAGTTCTTC. Amino acids: CATLGTGKFSRNEQFF.

This clonotype was counted at least ten times. The V and J genes are TRBV6-5 and TRBJ1-4; D perhaps matches TRBD1 (6 bases). Germline V gene sequence: CDR1 MNHEY, CDR2 SVGAGI. This CDR3 has 15 residues. The germline V and J ends were trimmed by 4 bases and 3 bases, with 12 bases remaining between them. Here the CDR3 DNA reads TGTGCCAGCAGTTCTCAGGGACACTCTAATGAAAAACTGTTTTTT. This translates into CASSSQGHSNEKLFF.

The chain is built from TRBV7-9 and TRBJ2-2; weak D call: TRBD2 (6 bases). V lost 5 bases and J 6 bases, leaving 10 bases between the germline ends. The CDR3 is 13 amino acids. CDR1 is SEHNR and CDR2 is FQNEAQ in the germline V gene (reference sequence). CDR3 residues: CASSLGLAGELFF. CDR3 DNA sequence: TGTGCCAGCAGCCTGGGACTCGCCGGGGAGCTGTTTTTT.

The sample holds a few counts of this clonotype. An end of the junction does not agree with germline; a read error may underlie this. The chain joins TRBV29-1 to TRBJ1-1, with a tentative D call TRBD1 (6 bases). This CDR3 contains 14 residues. The germline CDR1 and CDR2 sequences are SQVTM and ANQGSEA. The CDR3 DNA reads TGCAGCGTCGAAGAGGGGGGGGGAGGGACTGAAGCTTTCTTT. Protein: CSVEEGGGGTEAFF.

The chain joins TRBV9 to TRBJ2-5; 10 bases line up with TRBD2. The V segment lost 8 bases and the J segment 5 bases; nucleotides outside the gene matches: 9. In germline, CDR1 is SGDLS, CDR2 YYNGEE. CDR3 length: 14 residues. CDR3 nucleotide sequence: TGTGCCAGTGGGCTGGGACTAGCGAGCGAGACCCAGTACTTC. Protein: CASGLGLASETQYF.

The chain joins TRBV12-3 or TRBV12-4 to TRBJ1-1; TRBD1 agrees at 7 bases. This CDR3 spans 15 amino acids. The J segment lost 0 bases and the V segment lost 8 bases, leaving 9 bases of the junction unmatched. The CDR3 nucleotides read TGTGCCAGCCAAGGGGGCGGGGTGGTGAACACTGAAGCTTTCTTT. Translation: CASQGGGVVNTEAFF.